These 5 T cell receptor beta chains share one sample of origin, sequenced in a study of PD-1 blockade in classical Hodgkin lymphoma. TCRdb's table, derived via immunoSEQ multiplex PCR, lists solely in-frame clones and lacks some. The sample lists tens of thousands of clones, just over 90% occurring once. Time point defined: cycle 4 day 1 (C4D1), after six to seven weeks of nivolumab. Every patient experienced relapse after autologous stem cell transplantation, and brentuximab vedotin exposure varied. Here the sequenced sample was peripheral blood mononuclear cells (PBMCs), taken before the fourth cycle of nivolumab. These receptors originate from a human donor with classical Hodgkin lymphoma.

The rearrangement uses TRBV19 and TRBJ1-1; no definite D call. The V end was cut by 8 bases, the J end by 2 bases, with 12 bases between. The germline V gene has CDR1 LNHDA and CDR2 SQIVND (reference sequence). The CDR3 is 13 amino acids. The CDR3 region is CASLDPLNTEAFF. The CDR3 DNA follows: TGTGCCAGTCTCGATCCTCTCAACACTGAAGCTTTCTTT.

The rearrangement links TRBV20-1 to TRBJ1-2; D is uncertain. Trimming shortened V by 3 bases and J by 8 bases, and 7 bases separated the two germline ends. CDR3 length: 10 residues. Looked up from germline, CDR1 is DFQATT and CDR2 is SNEGSKA (reference sequence). The CDR3: CSARGWGYTF. The CDR3 bases are TGCAGTGCTAGGGGTTGGGGCTACACCTTC.

CDR3: CASSERQGRVNEQFF. The CDR3, as DNA: TGTGCCAGCAGCGAAAGACAGGGACGAGTTAATGAGCAGTTCTTC. V is TRBV2 and J is TRBJ2-1; 7 nucleotides align to TRBD1. Trimming cost V 6 bases and J 7 bases; bases outside gene matches: 12. Germline CDR1 reads SNHLY; CDR2 reads FYNNEI. This CDR3 is 15 amino acids long.

The chain links TRBV6-5 to TRBJ2-7, with unresolved D. With 5 bases removed from V and 0 bases from J, the gap between germline ends came to 8 bases. CDR3 length equals 13 residues. Germline CDR1 MNHEY, CDR2 SVGAGI. CDR3 region: CASSEPGSYEQYF. In DNA, the CDR3 is TGTGCCAGCAGTGAACCAGGCTCCTACGAGCAGTACTTC.

The chain carries TRBV6-5 and TRBJ1-2; 7 bases match TRBD1. Germline-derived CDR1 and CDR2 are MNHEY and SVGAGI. V was clipped by 6 bases and J by 8 bases; unmatched bases: 6. The CDR3 consists of 12 residues. This chain's CDR3 is CASRNDREGYTF. The CDR3 DNA reads as TGTGCCAGCAGGAACGACAGGGAGGGCTACACCTTC.